One sample yielded the 22 T cell receptor beta chains listed below, sequenced in a study of cytomegalovirus exposure and HLA in healthy donors. Both 60 Vbeta primers and 13 Jbeta primers went into the PCR. Generated by immunoSEQ multiplex PCR, the TCRdb table keeps only in-frame clones and is missing some. The sample consists of approximately 150,000 clones, 65% to 80% of them appearing once. Sequencing was performed on PBMCs. The receptors shown here come from a male donor in good health and CMV-seronegative.

The chain has TRBV29-1 and TRBJ2-4; tentative D call: TRBD2 (6 bases). Germline lookup yields CDR1 SQVTM and CDR2 ANQGSEA. This CDR3 is 16 amino acids long. With 3 bases removed from V and 0 bases from J, the gap between germline ends came to 15 bases. The CDR3 DNA sequence: TGCAGCGTTGACCCATCGCCGGGACTAGCCAAAAACATTCAGTACTTC. Translated: CSVDPSPGLAKNIQYF.

The J gene is TRBJ2-7, the V gene TRBV5-4, with 16 nucleotides matching TRBD2. With V trimmed by 1 base and J by 4 bases, 11 bases remained unmatched. Germline V lookup: CDR1 SGHNT, CDR2 YYREEE (reference sequence). This CDR3 has 19 residues. CDR3 in amino acids: CASSLWGTSGGVDPYEQYF. The CDR3 DNA reads TGTGCCAGCAGCTTGTGGGGGACTAGCGGGGGGGTTGACCCTTACGAGCAGTACTTC.

The gene calls are TRBV4-1 and TRBJ1-5; 9 positions agree with TRBD1. This CDR3 is 19 amino acids long. The trim removed 4 bases at V and 3 bases at J, leaving 16 bases unmatched. CDR1 is MGHRA and CDR2 is YSYEKL in the germline V gene. CDR3 loop: CASSLESGTGRFNNQPQHF. Here the CDR3 DNA reads TGCGCCAGCAGCCTCGAATCCGGGACAGGGCGGTTCAACAATCAGCCCCAGCATTTT.

The CDR3 loop is CASSLTGQGDGYTF. The CDR3 DNA reads as TGCGCCAGCAGCTTGACAGGACAGGGAGATGGCTACACCTTC. The J gene is TRBJ1-2, the V gene TRBV5-1; TRBD1 matches at 8 bases. Germline V gene sequence: CDR1 SGHRS, CDR2 YFSETQ. V trimming: 1 base; J trimming: 6 bases; junction bases outside the gene matches: 5. The CDR3 has 14 amino acids. Together with reference TRBV5-1 and TRBJ1-2, the CDR3 gives the full variable domain: KAGVTQTPRYLIKTRGQQVTLSCSPISGHRSVSWYQQTPGQGLQFLFEYFSETQRNKGNFPGRFSGRQFSNSRSEMNVSTLELGDSALYLCASSLTGQGDGYTFGSGTRLTVV.

The V and J genes are TRBV10-3 and TRBJ2-5, with TRBD1 identical over 7 bases. The CDR3 is made up of 16 amino acids. Germline V gene data show CDR1 as ENHRY and CDR2 as SYGVKD. V lost 6 bases, J lost 2 bases, and 12 bases stayed unmatched. The DNA for the CDR3 is TGTGCCATCAGGGGTTCGACAGGGACGGTACAAGAGACCCAGTACTTC. Translating it yields CAIRGSTGTVQETQYF.

In this sample, this clone turned up a few times. CDR3 protein: CASSLELANNEQFF. The CDR3 nucleotides read TGTGCCAGCAGCTTGGAACTAGCCAACAATGAGCAGTTCTTC. The chain uses TRBV5-4 and TRBJ2-1; a possible D gene is TRBD2 (6 bases). This CDR3 contains 14 residues. Trimming shortened V by 0 bases and J by 5 bases, and 9 bases separated the two germline ends. Germline assignment: CDR1 SGHNT and CDR2 YYREEE (reference sequence).

In this sample, this clone turned up once. The V and J genes are TRBV7-8 and TRBJ1-2, with D uncertain. V lost 2 bases and J lost 5, with 6 bases in between. The length of the CDR3 is 12 residues. Germline assignment: CDR1 SGHVS and CDR2 FQNEAQ. Written as DNA, the CDR3 is TGTGCCAGCAGCTTAAACGGGTATGGCTACACCTTC. Its translation is CASSLNGYGYTF.

The CDR3 sequence: CASSSTDRAYGYTF. The CDR3 DNA reads TGTGCCAGCAGTTCGACGGACAGGGCTTATGGCTACACCTTC. This chain uses TRBV28 with TRBJ1-2; 8 nucleotides match TRBD1. J gave up 5 bases and V 4 bases, and 6 bases lay outside the gene matches. CDR3 length: 14 amino acids. Germline loops: CDR1 MDHEN, CDR2 SYDVKM.

The rearrangement links TRBV4-3 to TRBJ2-1, with D possibly matching TRBD1 (6 bases). The germline CDR1 and CDR2 sequences are LGHNA and YSLEER. Trimming stripped 3 bases from V and 0 bases from J, with 12 bases between. The CDR3 is made up of 16 amino acids. CDR3 sequence (DNA): TGCGCCAGCAGCCAGGCCGGGACAAACTCCTACAATGAGCAGTTCTTC. The encoded protein is CASSQAGTNSYNEQFF.

CDR3 nucleotide sequence: TGTGCCAGCAGTGACAATACAGGGGGCGCTGGTGAGCAGTTCTTC. The encoded protein is CASSDNTGGAGEQFF. This chain connects TRBV6-4 to TRBJ2-1; 9 positions match TRBD1. Germline V gene data show CDR1 as MRHNA and CDR2 as SNTAGT. V lost 2 bases and J lost 9; bases outside the gene matches: 8. The CDR3 runs to 15 residues.

The rearrangement links TRBV28 to TRBJ1-4, with TRBD1 matching over 8 bases. CDR1 is MDHEN, CDR2 SYDVKM, per germline. The CDR3 contains 17 residues. With 1 base clipped from V and 2 bases from J, the junction kept 6 bases outside the gene matches. CDR3 residues: CASSLSGGAGTNEKLFF. The CDR3 region has the DNA TGTGCCAGCAGTTTATCAGGGGGCGCAGGGACTAATGAAAAACTGTTTTTT.

The chain uses TRBV7-2 and TRBJ2-7; D might be TRBD2 (5 bases). The germline CDR1 and CDR2 sequences are SGHTA and FQGNSA. This CDR3 is 14 amino acids long. Trimming shortened V by 1 base and J by 2 bases, and 9 bases separated the two germline ends. The CDR3 region has the DNA TGTGCCAGCAGCTTAGAAGCGGCCACCTACGAGCAGTACTTC. It is translated as CASSLEAATYEQYF. Drawing the rest from reference TRBV7-2 and TRBJ2-7, the complete variable domain is GAGVSQSPSNKVTEKGKDVELRCDPISGHTALYWYRQSLGQGLEFLIYFQGNSAPDKSGLPSDRFSAERTGGSVSTLTIQRTQQEDSAVYLCASSLEAATYEQYFGPGTRLTVT.

This rearrangement joins TRBV7-2 to TRBJ1-1, with unresolved D. V was pared by 1 base and J by 1 base, with 4 bases between. This CDR3 contains 13 residues. Per germline, CDR1 SGHTA and CDR2 FQGNSA. Written as DNA, the CDR3 is TGTGCCAGCAGCTTAGTCTGGAACACTGAAGCTTTCTTT. Amino acids: CASSLVWNTEAFF.

About this clone itself: The same CDR3 arises from other DNA sequences in this sample as well. The CDR3 reads CASSLAGIQETQYF. In nucleotides, the CDR3 is TGTGCCAGCAGTCTTGCGGGGATCCAAGAGACCCAGTACTTC. The V call is TRBV28, the J call TRBJ2-5, with D tentatively TRBD2 (6 bases). In germline, CDR1 is MDHEN, CDR2 SYDVKM. V was pared by 5 bases and J by 1 base, with 11 bases between. The CDR3 spans 14 residues.

Here the CDR3 DNA reads TGTGCCAGCAGCCGAGTGGATAGCCGAGCTTTCTTT. Translation gives CASSRVDSRAFF. The gene calls are TRBV11-2 and TRBJ1-1; D is unclear. Trimming removed 5 bases at V and 10 bases at J, with 14 bases between. This CDR3 comprises 12 residues. Per germline, CDR1 SGHAT and CDR2 FQNNGV. Variable domain in full (rest from reference TRBV11-2 and TRBJ1-1): EAGVAQSPRYKIIEKRQSVAFWCNPISGHATLYWYQQILGQGPKLLIQFQNNGVVDDSQLPKDRFSAERLKGVDSTLKIQPAKLEDSAVYLCASSRVDSRAFFGQGTRLTVV.

The J gene is TRBJ1-5, the V gene TRBV30; 10 bases line up with TRBD1. The germline CDR1 and CDR2 sequences are GTSNPN and SVGIG (reference sequence). The CDR3 runs to 16 residues. V lost 3 bases, J lost 6 bases, and 11 bases stayed unmatched. CDR3 residues: CAWSYRDRGLFQPQHF. CDR3 nucleotide sequence: TGTGCCTGGAGCTACCGGGACAGGGGACTGTTTCAGCCCCAGCATTTT.

In this sample, this clone turned up a few times. The chain employs TRBV7-6 and TRBJ2-1, with TRBD1 identical over 12 bases. Germline CDR1 is SGHVS and CDR2 is FNYEAQ. V shed 0 bases, J shed 6 bases, and the junction held 6 bases outside the gene matches. CDR3 length: 17 amino acids. The CDR3 DNA reads as TGTGCCAGCAGCTTAGCGGGGACAGGGGGCCTCTCCAATGAGCAGTTCTTC. Its translation is CASSLAGTGGLSNEQFF.

The chain has TRBV19 and TRBJ2-5, with 8 nucleotides matching TRBD2. The CDR3 is 12 amino acids. Germline CDR1 reads LNHDA; CDR2 reads SQIVND (reference sequence). The V gene end was trimmed by 10 bases and the J gene end by 7 bases; junction bases not matched to a gene: 8. CDR3 in amino acids: CATQGLDLTQYF. The CDR3 DNA sequence: TGTGCCACCCAGGGACTAGATCTGACCCAGTACTTC.

This chain connects TRBV28 to TRBJ1-1; D unresolved. Per germline, CDR1 MDHEN and CDR2 SYDVKM. Trimming removed 2 bases from V and 1 base from J, with 11 bases in between. The CDR3 totals 15 residues. CDR3 bases: TGTGCCAGCAGTTTACAACAGTTAGGGAACACTGAAGCTTTCTTT. It is translated as CASSLQQLGNTEAFF.

This clone was seen more than once but under ten times. The chain carries TRBV30 and TRBJ1-6; the D gene is possibly TRBD1 (5 bases). The V end was cut by 3 bases, the J end by 7 bases, with 10 bases between. Germline V gives CDR1 GTSNPN, CDR2 SVGIG (reference sequence). The CDR3 totals 13 residues. The CDR3 DNA reads TGTGCCTGGAGGGACATCGTGAATTCACCCCTCCACTTT. Encoded protein: CAWRDIVNSPLHF.

This clone turned up a few times. V is TRBV5-5 and J is TRBJ2-1; D remains unclear. CDR3 length equals 11 residues. The ends were cut back, 3 bases at V and 7 bases at J, with 5 bases in the middle. Germline V gene sequence: CDR1 SGHKS, CDR2 YYEKEE (reference sequence). CDR3 coding DNA: TGTGCCAGCAGCTCCAGAAATGAGCAGTTCTTC. Protein sequence: CASSSRNEQFF.

V and J are TRBV6-6 and TRBJ2-2; TRBD2 is a possible D gene (5 bases). V was pared by 2 bases and J by 5 bases, with 9 bases between. CDR3 length: 14 residues. Per the germline V gene, CDR1 is MNHNY and CDR2 is SVGAGI (reference sequence). In DNA form, the CDR3 reads TGTGCCAGCAGTTACCCCGAGGGAACCGGGGAGCTGTTTTTT. As protein: CASSYPEGTGELFF.